This TCR beta chain was sequenced in a study of blood T cell repertoires in COVID-19. The wider study: T cells, B-cell-depleted T cells, or PBMCs supplied cDNA or gDNA.

This clone was picked up one time. From germline, CDR1 is SGHRS and CDR2 YFSETQ. With V trimmed by 3 bases and J by 4 bases, 7 bases remained unmatched. The CDR3 runs 14 residues. Original processing notes: From reference gene primer amplification, estimates of nucleated cell counts were derived. Some clones are missing from TCRdb's copy, which holds only in-frame ones; the method was immunoSEQ multiplex PCR. V, J and clone size are taken as reported in that table, and D and trimming were inferred from the DNA itself. The table includes about 500,000 clones, approximately 90% detected once. The sample was PBMCs or T cells enriched from blood (not recorded which). This chain joins TRBV5-1 and TRBJ2-7; TRBD1 matches at 7 bases. This TCR was recovered from a woman aged 18-35 years who had recovered from COVID-19. The CDR3 sequence: CASSSLTGIYEQYF. The CDR3 DNA is TGCGCCAGCAGCTCCCTGACAGGGATTTACGAGCAGTACTTC.